This T cell receptor beta chain emerged from a study of blood T cell repertoires in COVID-19. In the study overall: The United States, Italy and Spain were the sources of the acute and convalescent COVID-19 samples. T cells, B-cell-depleted T cells, or PBMCs supplied cDNA or gDNA.

Original processing notes: Reference gene primer amplification yielded estimated nucleated cell counts. TCRdb's table, derived via immunoSEQ multiplex PCR, lists solely in-frame clones and lacks some. V and J calls and clone size are given by that table; D and trimming were obtained from the DNA. Here the sample spans nearly 110,000 clones, about four fifths being singletons. The specimen was peripheral blood. The source of this sequence is a man between 65 and 79 years old with acute or convalescent COVID-19.

CDR3: CASNHPFTGYYGYTF. CDR3 sequence (DNA): TGTGCCAGTAACCATCCTTTTACGGGATACTATGGCTACACCTTC. The chain uses TRBV19 and TRBJ1-2; D not certain. The V gene lost 7 bases and the J gene lost 3 bases, with 18 bases spanning the gap. This CDR3 region has 15 residues. Germline V gene data show CDR1 as LNHDA and CDR2 as SQIVND (reference sequence).